This section outlines one T cell receptor (beta chain) sequence together with its context. The source of the sample is a study of blood T cell repertoires in COVID-19. On the study more broadly: The cDNA or gDNA used as material had been derived from T cells, B-cell-depleted T cells, or PBMCs.

Authors' methods: Using reference gene primer amplification, nucleated cell counts were estimated. The repertoire was sequenced with immunoSEQ multiplex PCR; TCRdb's copy has only in-frame clones and lacks some. The V and J calls and clone size come from that table; D and trimming were worked out from the DNA. The sample shows around 88,000 clones, roughly nine tenths of them seen only once. The CDR3 loop spans 16 amino acids. Germline CDR1 MGHDK, CDR2 SYGVNS. V gave up 2 bases and J gave up 7 bases, with 17 bases separating them. Specimen: peripheral blood. The rearrangement joins TRBV25-1 to TRBJ1-4; perhaps TRBD1 as D (5 bases). The TCR sequence derives from a man aged 60 to 75 with acute or convalescent COVID-19. The CDR3: CASSERTGTRGEKLFF. CDR3 sequence (DNA): TGTGCCAGCAGTGAAAGAACCGGGACTCGGGGTGAAAAACTGTTTTTT. The full variable domain, rest sourced from reference TRBV25-1 and TRBJ1-4, is EADIYQTPRYLVIGTGKKITLECSQTMGHDKMYWYQQDPGMELHLIHYSYGVNSTEKGDLSSESTVSRIRTEHFPLTLESARPSHTSQYLCASSERTGTRGEKLFFGSGTQLSVL.